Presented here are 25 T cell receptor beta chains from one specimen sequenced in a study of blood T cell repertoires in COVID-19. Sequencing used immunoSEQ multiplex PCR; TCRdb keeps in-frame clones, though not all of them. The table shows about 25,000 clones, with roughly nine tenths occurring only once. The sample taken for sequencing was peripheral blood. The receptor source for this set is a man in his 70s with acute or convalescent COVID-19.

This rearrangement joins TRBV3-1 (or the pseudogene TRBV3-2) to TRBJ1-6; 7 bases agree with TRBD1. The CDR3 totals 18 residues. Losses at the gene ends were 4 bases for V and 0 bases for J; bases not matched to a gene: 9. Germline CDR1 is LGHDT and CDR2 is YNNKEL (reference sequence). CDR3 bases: TGTGCCAGCAGCCCCTACCTGGACAGGAGCTCCTATAATTCACCCCTCCACTTT. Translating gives CASSPYLDRSSYNSPLHF.

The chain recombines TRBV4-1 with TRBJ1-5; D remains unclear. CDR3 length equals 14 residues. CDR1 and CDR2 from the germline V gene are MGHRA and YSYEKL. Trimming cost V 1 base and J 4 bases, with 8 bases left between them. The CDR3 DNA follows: TGCGCCAGCAGCCAAGCTAATCGGAATCAGCCCCAGCATTTT. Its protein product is CASSQANRNQPQHF.

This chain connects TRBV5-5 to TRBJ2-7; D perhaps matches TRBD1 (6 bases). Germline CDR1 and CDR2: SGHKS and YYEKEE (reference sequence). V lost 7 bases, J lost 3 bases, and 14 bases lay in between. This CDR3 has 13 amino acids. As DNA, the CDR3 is TGTGCCAGCCGCCCCGGGACAAACTACGAGCAGTACTTC. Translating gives CASRPGTNYEQYF.

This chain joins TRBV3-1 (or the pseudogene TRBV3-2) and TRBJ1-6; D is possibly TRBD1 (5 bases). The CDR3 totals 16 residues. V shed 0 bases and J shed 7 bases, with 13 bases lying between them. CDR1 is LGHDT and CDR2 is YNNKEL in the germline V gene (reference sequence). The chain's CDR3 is CASSQEDSGFNSPLHF. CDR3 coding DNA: TGTGCCAGCAGCCAAGAGGATTCAGGGTTCAATTCACCCCTCCACTTT.

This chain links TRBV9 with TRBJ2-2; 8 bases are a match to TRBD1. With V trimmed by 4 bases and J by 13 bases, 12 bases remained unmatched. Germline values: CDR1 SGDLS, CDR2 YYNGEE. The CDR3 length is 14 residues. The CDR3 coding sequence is TGTGCCAGCAGCCCGCCGCCGGGACAGGCAGTGCTGTTTTTT. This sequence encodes CASSPPPGQAVLFF.

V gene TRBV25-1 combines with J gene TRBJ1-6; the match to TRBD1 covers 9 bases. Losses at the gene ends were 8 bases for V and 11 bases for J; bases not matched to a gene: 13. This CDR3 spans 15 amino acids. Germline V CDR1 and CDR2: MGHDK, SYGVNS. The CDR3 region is CASGSQGAGWAPLHF. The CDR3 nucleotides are TGTGCCAGCGGATCACAGGGGGCGGGATGGGCACCCCTCCACTTT. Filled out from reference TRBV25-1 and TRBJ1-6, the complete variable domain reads EADIYQTPRYLVIGTGKKITLECSQTMGHDKMYWYQQDPGMELHLIHYSYGVNSTEKGDLSSESTVSRIRTEHFPLTLESARPSHTSQYLCASGSQGAGWAPLHFGNGTRLTVT.

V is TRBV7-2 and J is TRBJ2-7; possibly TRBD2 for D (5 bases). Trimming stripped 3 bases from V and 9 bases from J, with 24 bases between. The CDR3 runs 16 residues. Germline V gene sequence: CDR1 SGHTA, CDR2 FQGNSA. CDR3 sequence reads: CASSFKPDQGLSRQYF. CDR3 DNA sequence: TGTGCCAGCAGCTTTAAACCCGACCAAGGACTGTCCAGGCAGTACTTC.

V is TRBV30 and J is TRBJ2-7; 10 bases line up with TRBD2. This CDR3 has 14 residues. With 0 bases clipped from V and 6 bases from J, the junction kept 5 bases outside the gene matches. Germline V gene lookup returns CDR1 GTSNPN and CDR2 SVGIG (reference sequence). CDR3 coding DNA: TGTGCCTGGAGTGTAACAGCGGGGGGGCGCGAGCAGTACTTC. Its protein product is CAWSVTAGGREQYF. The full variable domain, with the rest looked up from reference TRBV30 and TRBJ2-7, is SQTIHQWPATLVQPVGSPLSLECTVEGTSNPNLYWYRQAAGRGLQLLFYSVGIGQISSEVPQNLSASRPQDRQFILSSKKLLLSDSGFYLCAWSVTAGGREQYFGPGTRLTVT.

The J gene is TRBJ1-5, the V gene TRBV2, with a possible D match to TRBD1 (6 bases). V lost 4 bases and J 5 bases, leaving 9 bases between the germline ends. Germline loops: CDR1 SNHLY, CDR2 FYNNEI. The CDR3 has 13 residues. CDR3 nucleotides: TGTGCCAGCAGTGGGGACACCCATCAGCCCCAGCATTTT. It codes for CASSGDTHQPQHF.

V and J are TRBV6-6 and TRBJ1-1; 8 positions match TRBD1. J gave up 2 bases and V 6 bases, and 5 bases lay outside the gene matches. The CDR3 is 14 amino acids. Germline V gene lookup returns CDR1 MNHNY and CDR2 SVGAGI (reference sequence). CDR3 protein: CASREQGDNTEAFF. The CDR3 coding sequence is TGTGCCAGCAGAGAACAGGGGGACAACACTGAAGCTTTCTTT.

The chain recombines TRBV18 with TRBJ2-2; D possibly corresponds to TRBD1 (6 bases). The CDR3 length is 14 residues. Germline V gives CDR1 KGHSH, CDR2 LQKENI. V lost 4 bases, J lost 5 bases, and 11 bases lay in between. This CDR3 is CASSRAGETGELFF. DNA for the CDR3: TGTGCCAGCTCACGGGCAGGGGAAACCGGGGAGCTGTTTTTT.

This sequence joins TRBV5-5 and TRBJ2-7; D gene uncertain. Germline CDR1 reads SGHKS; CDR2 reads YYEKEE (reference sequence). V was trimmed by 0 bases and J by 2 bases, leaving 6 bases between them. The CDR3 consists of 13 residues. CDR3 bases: TGTGCCAGCAGCTTGGCTGGCACCTACGAGCAGTACTTC. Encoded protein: CASSLAGTYEQYF.

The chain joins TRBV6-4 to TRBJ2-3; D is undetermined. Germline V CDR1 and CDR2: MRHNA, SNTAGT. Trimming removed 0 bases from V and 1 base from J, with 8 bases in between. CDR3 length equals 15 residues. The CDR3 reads CASSDSNSRTDTQYF. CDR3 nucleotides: TGTGCCAGCAGTGACTCGAACTCCCGCACAGATACGCAGTATTTT.

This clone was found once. The CDR3: CASSYNSGAYEQFF. In nucleotides, the CDR3 is TGTGCCAGCAGTTATAATAGCGGGGCTTATGAGCAGTTCTTC. The chain uses TRBV6-6 and TRBJ2-1; 8 positions match TRBD2. Germline V gene data show CDR1 as MNHNY and CDR2 as SVGAGI (reference sequence). V shed 3 bases and J 8 bases; nucleotides not matched to a gene: 6. The length of the CDR3 is 14 residues.

CDR3 bases: TGTGCCATCAGTCCTAGCGGGGGTTCCTACGAGCAGTACTTC. This translates into CAISPSGGSYEQYF. The rearrangement uses TRBV10-3 and TRBJ2-7; 10 bases map to TRBD2. Germline V gene sequence: CDR1 ENHRY, CDR2 SYGVKD. CDR3 length equals 14 residues. After removal of 5 bases from V and 1 base from J, the junction contained 2 bases not matched to a gene.

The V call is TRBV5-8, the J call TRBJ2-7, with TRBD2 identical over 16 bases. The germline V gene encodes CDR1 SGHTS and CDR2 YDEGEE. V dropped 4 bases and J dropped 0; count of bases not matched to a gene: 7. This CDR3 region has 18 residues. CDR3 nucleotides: TGTGCCAGCAGCCGGGGACTAGCGGGAGGGCCCAGCTCCTACGAGCAGTACTTC. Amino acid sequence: CASSRGLAGGPSSYEQYF.

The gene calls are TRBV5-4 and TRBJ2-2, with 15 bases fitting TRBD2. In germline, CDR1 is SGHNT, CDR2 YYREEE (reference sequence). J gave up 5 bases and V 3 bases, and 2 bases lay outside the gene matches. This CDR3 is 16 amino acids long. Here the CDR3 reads CASSWGLAGGTGELFF. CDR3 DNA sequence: TGTGCCAGCAGCTGGGGACTAGCGGGAGGTACCGGGGAGCTGTTTTTT. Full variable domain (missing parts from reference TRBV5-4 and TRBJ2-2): ETGVTQSPTHLIKTRGQQVTLRCSSQSGHNTVSWYQQALGQGPQFIFQYYREEENGRGNFPPRFSGLQFPNYSSELNVNALELDDSALYLCASSWGLAGGTGELFFGEGSRLTVL.

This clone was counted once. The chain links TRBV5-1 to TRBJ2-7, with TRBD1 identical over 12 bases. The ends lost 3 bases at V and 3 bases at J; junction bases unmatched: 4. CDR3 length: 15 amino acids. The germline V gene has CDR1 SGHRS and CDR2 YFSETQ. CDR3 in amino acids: CASSSRDRGLYEQYF. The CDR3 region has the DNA TGCGCCAGCAGCTCCCGGGACAGGGGGCTCTACGAGCAGTACTTC.

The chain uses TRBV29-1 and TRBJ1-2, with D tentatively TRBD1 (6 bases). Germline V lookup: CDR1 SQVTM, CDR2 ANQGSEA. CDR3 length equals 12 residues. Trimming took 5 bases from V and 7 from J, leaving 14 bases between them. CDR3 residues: CSVRQGMLGYTF. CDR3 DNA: TGCAGCGTTAGGCAGGGGATGCTTGGCTACACCTTC.

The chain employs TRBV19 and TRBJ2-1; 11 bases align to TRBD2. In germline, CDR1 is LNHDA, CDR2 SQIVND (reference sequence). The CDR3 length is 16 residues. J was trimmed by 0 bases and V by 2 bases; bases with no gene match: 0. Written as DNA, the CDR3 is TGTGCCAGTAGTATAACTAGCGGGGGCTCCTACAATGAGCAGTTCTTC. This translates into CASSITSGGSYNEQFF.

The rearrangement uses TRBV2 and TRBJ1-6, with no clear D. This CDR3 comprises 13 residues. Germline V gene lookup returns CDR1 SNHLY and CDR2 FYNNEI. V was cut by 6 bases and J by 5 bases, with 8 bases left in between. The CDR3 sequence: CASSPSNNSPLHF. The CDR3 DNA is TGTGCCAGCAGCCCGAGTAATAATTCACCCCTCCACTTT.

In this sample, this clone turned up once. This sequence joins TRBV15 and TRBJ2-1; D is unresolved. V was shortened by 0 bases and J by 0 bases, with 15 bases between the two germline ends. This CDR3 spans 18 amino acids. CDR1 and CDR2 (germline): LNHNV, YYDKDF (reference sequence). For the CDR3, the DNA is TGTGCCACCAGCAGAGATCTAGGTGGCTTAAGCTCCTACAATGAGCAGTTCTTC. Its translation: CATSRDLGGLSSYNEQFF.

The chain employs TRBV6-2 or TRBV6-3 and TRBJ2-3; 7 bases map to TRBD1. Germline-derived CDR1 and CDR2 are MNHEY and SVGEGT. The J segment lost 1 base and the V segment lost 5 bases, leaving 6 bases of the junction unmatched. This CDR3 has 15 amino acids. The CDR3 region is CASSTPQGGTDTQYF. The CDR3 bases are TGTGCCAGCAGTACCCCCCAGGGGGGCACAGATACGCAGTATTTT.

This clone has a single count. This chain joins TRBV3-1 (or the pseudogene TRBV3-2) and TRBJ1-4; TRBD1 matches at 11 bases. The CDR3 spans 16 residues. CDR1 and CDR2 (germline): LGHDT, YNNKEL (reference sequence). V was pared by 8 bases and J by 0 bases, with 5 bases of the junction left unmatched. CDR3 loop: CASWGTGGTTNEKLFF. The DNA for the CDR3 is TGTGCCAGCTGGGGGACAGGGGGGACAACTAATGAAAAACTGTTTTTT.

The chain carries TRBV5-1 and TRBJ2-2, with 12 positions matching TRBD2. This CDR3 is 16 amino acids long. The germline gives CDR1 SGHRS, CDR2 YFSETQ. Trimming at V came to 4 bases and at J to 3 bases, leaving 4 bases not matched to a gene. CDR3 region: CASSLGLAGYTGELFF. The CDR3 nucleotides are TGCGCCAGCAGCCTTGGACTAGCGGGGTACACCGGGGAGCTGTTTTTT.